These 6 T cell receptor beta chains were sequenced from one sample in a study of T cell changes during pregnancy in multiple sclerosis. Clones were read by immunoSEQ multiplex PCR, and TCRdb kept only the in-frame ones, dropping some. The data contain about 40,000 clones, about 87% of them seen just once; the ten biggest clones take up about 5%. The sequencing used peripheral blood, collected in the first trimester of pregnancy. Receptors originate from a female donor in good health, enrolled as a control in a pregnancy study.

This clone was seen only once. The genes are TRBV5-1 and TRBJ2-1, with D possibly being TRBD1 (5 bases). The CDR3 is made up of 14 amino acids. Per the germline V gene, CDR1 is SGHRS and CDR2 is YFSETQ. Trimming stripped 6 bases from V and 8 bases from J, with 18 bases between. The CDR3 DNA is TGCGCCAGCACAGCAACGGCAGGGTCCGATGAGCAGTTCTTC. Encoded protein: CASTATAGSDEQFF.

This chain connects TRBV2 to TRBJ2-1; D call uncertain. Trimming cost V 5 bases and J 10 bases, with 18 bases left between them. The CDR3 totals 14 residues. The germline V gene has CDR1 SNHLY and CDR2 FYNNEI. The CDR3 nucleotides are TGTGCCAGCAGTTACCTCGGCGGCTCGAGGGAGCAGTTCTTC. This translates into CASSYLGGSREQFF.

CDR3 in DNA: TGTGCCAGCAGTTCTCCAAGAGGGGGTCAGCCCCAGCATTTT. It codes for CASSSPRGGQPQHF. This rearrangement joins TRBV27 to TRBJ1-5; weak D call: TRBD1 (6 bases). Germline V CDR1 and CDR2: MNHEY, SMNVEV (reference sequence). The germline V and J ends were trimmed by 4 bases and 6 bases, with 13 bases remaining between them. The length of the CDR3 is 14 residues.

This clone was picked up one time. Written as DNA, the CDR3 is TGTGCCAGCAGCGCGGATTCGGGAGGGATAGATACGCAGTATTTT. Translation: CASSADSGGIDTQYF. V gene TRBV14 combines with J gene TRBJ2-3, with TRBD2 matching 8 bases. Germline trimming cut 5 bases from V and 5 bases from J; bases unmatched to any gene: 9. The length of the CDR3 is 15 residues. CDR1 SGHDN and CDR2 FVKESK come from the germline V gene.

J is TRBJ2-7 and V is TRBV7-3, with 11 bases fitting TRBD2. With V trimmed by 5 bases and J by 1 base, 4 bases remained unmatched. The CDR3 runs 15 residues. Looked up from germline, CDR1 is SGHTA and CDR2 is FQGTGA. DNA of the CDR3: TGTGCCAGCAGCCTGGGACTAGCGGCTTCCTACGAGCAGTACTTC. It yields the protein CASSLGLAASYEQYF.

The chain joins TRBV12-5 to TRBJ2-1; 13 nucleotides agree with TRBD2. The CDR3 runs to 14 residues. Germline values: CDR1 LGHNT, CDR2 FRNRAP. J lost 5 bases, V lost 8 bases, and 3 bases had no gene match. The CDR3 coding sequence is TGTGCTAGTCACGGACTAGCGGGGGACAATGAGCAGTTCTTC. Translated: CASHGLAGDNEQFF.